The source of this T cell receptor (beta chain) is a study of blood T cell repertoires in COVID-19. For the study at large: Samples came from the United States, Italy and Spain, spanning acute and convalescent COVID-19.

As handled by the study authors: Amplified reference gene primers provided the basis for estimating nucleated cell counts. The data were produced by immunoSEQ multiplex PCR, yet TCRdb's version contains in-frame clones alone and is incomplete. V, J and clone size were drawn from that table, and D and trimming were deduced from the DNA. The table has 55,000 to 70,000 clones, 87% seen once. Germline V gene sequence: CDR1 MGHRA, CDR2 YSYEKL. V shed 4 bases and J shed 6 bases, with 7 bases lying between them. The CDR3 runs to 12 residues. The sequenced sample consisted of peripheral blood. The rearrangement links TRBV4-1 to TRBJ2-1; no clear D gene. The source of this sequence is a woman aged 45-65 years with COVID-19, enrolled during active disease. CDR3 DNA: TGCGCCAGCAGCCGGGCCGCCAATGAGCAGTTCTTC. Translated: CASSRAANEQFF.